One sample yielded the 16 T cell receptor beta chains listed below, sequenced in a study of breast tumors, draining lymph nodes, adjacent tissues. TCRdb re-called the multiplex PCR reads with MiXCR, one entry per CDR3 protein. Here the sample spans around 100,000 distinct CDR3 sequences, 21% being singletons. Axillary draining lymph nodes of breast cancer patients supplied the node samples. The sequenced sample consisted of axillary lymph node tissue. These receptors were obtained from a female donor with breast cancer. Some clones in this sample may be carry-over from other donors' samples.

This clonotype was seen ten or more times. The chain links TRBV4-2 to TRBJ1-2; 11 bases are a match to TRBD1. J lost 8 bases, V lost 0 bases, and 8 bases had no gene match. CDR1 LGHNA and CDR2 YNFKEQ come from the germline V gene. The CDR3 is made up of 16 amino acids. The CDR3 spells CASSQDRGQGEGGYTF. CDR3 coding DNA: TGTGCCAGCAGCCAAGATAGGGGACAGGGGGAAGGAGGCTACACCTTC.

This clonotype was recorded many times. This chain joins TRBV25-1 and TRBJ2-1; the D gene is possibly TRBD2 (6 bases). Germline assignment: CDR1 MGHDK and CDR2 SYGVNS. The CDR3 has 16 amino acids. Trimming cost V 0 bases and J 1 base, with 10 bases left between them. CDR3 coding DNA: TGTGCCAGCAGTGAATACGGGGGAGGTTCCTACAATGAGCAGTTCTTC. Its translation is CASSEYGGGSYNEQFF.

This clonotype appeared many times. The CDR3 bases are TGTGCCAGCAGCTTGGTACAGGGGAAGGGCTACACCTTC. Amino acids: CASSLVQGKGYTF. The J gene is TRBJ1-2, the V gene TRBV5-4, with TRBD1 identical over 7 bases. The germline CDR1 and CDR2 sequences are SGHNT and YYREEE (reference sequence). The J segment lost 8 bases and the V segment lost 0 bases, leaving 4 bases of the junction unmatched. The CDR3 is 13 residues long.

This chain links TRBV7-2 with TRBJ2-2; the D gene could be TRBD1 or TRBD2 (5 bases each). The CDR3 spans 17 residues. Looked up from germline, CDR1 is SGHTA and CDR2 is FQGNSA. Trimming removed 4 bases from V and 1 base from J, with 16 bases in between. Written as DNA, the CDR3 is TGTGCCAGCAGCTGGGACCTTAACGGCGTGAACACCGGGGAGCTGTTTTTT. It translates to CASSWDLNGVNTGELFF.

This clonotype was found many times. This chain connects TRBV10-2 to TRBJ2-7, with D possibly matching TRBD1 (6 bases). The CDR3 has 15 amino acids. Trimming shortened V by 1 base and J by 5 bases, and 15 bases separated the two germline ends. Germline-derived CDR1 and CDR2 are WSHSY and SAAADI. CDR3 sequence reads: CASSEWAGVYDEQYF. DNA of the CDR3: TGCGCCAGCAGTGAGTGGGCAGGGGTGTATGACGAGCAGTACTTC.

The chain employs TRBV9 and TRBJ1-5; maybe TRBD1 (6 bases). Germline V gene data show CDR1 as SGDLS and CDR2 as YYNGEE. With 4 bases removed from V and 9 bases from J, the gap between germline ends came to 26 bases. The CDR3 covers 17 residues. The CDR3 is CASSLPITRGSGLPQHF. The CDR3, as DNA: TGTGCCAGCAGCCTCCCGATCACAAGGGGGTCCGGATTGCCCCAGCATTTT.

This clonotype was seen ten or more times. The rearrangement joins TRBV20-1 to TRBJ2-7; 9 nucleotides align to TRBD1. The V segment lost 0 bases and the J segment 0 bases; nucleotides outside the gene matches: 3. This CDR3 comprises 15 residues. Germline V gene lookup returns CDR1 DFQATT and CDR2 SNEGSKA (reference sequence). CDR3 in DNA: TGCAGTGCTAGAGACGGACAGGGGAGCTCCTACGAGCAGTACTTC. Translating gives CSARDGQGSSYEQYF.

This chain links TRBV20-1 with TRBJ1-2; 7 nucleotides line up with TRBD1. Germline CDR1 is DFQATT and CDR2 is SNEGSKA (reference sequence). The CDR3 is made up of 12 amino acids. After removal of 6 bases from V and 7 bases from J, the junction contained 8 bases not matched to a gene. CDR3 nucleotide sequence: TGCAGTGCCCCAGGGGGGGCAGGTGGCTACACCTTC. This gives the protein CSAPGGAGGYTF.

Comments on this clonotype: One end of the junction varies from germline; a read error may be responsible. The V call is TRBV5-1, the J call TRBJ2-7, with D maybe TRBD2 (5 bases). Germline V gives CDR1 SGHRS, CDR2 YFSETQ. The CDR3 has 13 amino acids. CDR3 bases: TGCGCCAGCAGCTCAGGAGGCGGCGGCGAGCAGTGCTTC. Protein sequence: CASSSGGGGEQCF.

This clonotype has at least ten counts. The rearrangement joins TRBV15 to TRBJ2-1, with D unclear. Germline CDR1 reads LNHNV; CDR2 reads YYDKDF (reference sequence). The CDR3 extends over 17 amino acids. V dropped 0 bases and J dropped 5 bases, with 17 bases sitting between them. This CDR3 is CATSRDLRPGRNNEQFF. The DNA for the CDR3 is TGTGCCACCAGCAGAGATCTGAGGCCAGGAAGGAACAATGAGCAGTTCTTC.

This clonotype has more than one count but fewer than ten. This may stem from a read error, because a much larger clone lies one nucleotide away. This chain connects TRBV6-6 to TRBJ1-5; D might be TRBD1 (6 bases). This CDR3 contains 14 residues. V was cut by 8 bases and J by 3 bases, with 14 bases left in between. CDR1 is MNHNY, CDR2 SVGAGI, per germline (reference sequence). This CDR3 reads CASGPDRANQPQHF. DNA for the CDR3: TGTGCCAGCGGGCCGGACAGAGCCAATCAGCCCCAGCATTTT.

This clonotype has a count of ten or more. This chain links TRBV19 with TRBJ2-7, with TRBD1 matching 7 bases. The V gene's germline CDR1 is LNHDA and CDR2 SQIVND (reference sequence). This CDR3 is 16 amino acids long. Trimming at V came to 4 bases and at J to 2 bases, leaving 11 bases not matched to a gene. CDR3 DNA sequence: TGTGCCAGTAGTACAACCTGGACAGGTCTCACCTACGAGCAGTACTTC. Translating gives CASSTTWTGLTYEQYF. Combining the CDR3 with reference TRBV19 and TRBJ2-7 gives the whole variable domain DGGITQSPKYLFRKEGQNVTLSCEQNLNHDAMYWYRQDPGQGLRLIYYSQIVNDFQKGDIAEGYSVSREKKESFPLTVTSAQKNPTAFYLCASSTTWTGLTYEQYFGPGTRLTVT.

This clonotype appeared many times. CDR3 sequence (DNA): TGTGCCAGCAGCGTAGGACAGGGGCCCTACGAGCAGTACTTC. This sequence encodes CASSVGQGPYEQYF. The gene calls are TRBV9 and TRBJ2-7, with TRBD1 matching 8 bases. J gave up 2 bases and V 0 bases, and 1 base lay outside the gene matches. The CDR3 contains 14 residues. Germline V gene lookup returns CDR1 SGDLS and CDR2 YYNGEE.

This clonotype showed up many times. This chain links TRBV13 with TRBJ1-4; D may be TRBD1 (5 bases). Germline V CDR1 and CDR2: PRHDT, FYEKMQ (reference sequence). The CDR3 length is 16 residues. V was trimmed by 4 bases and J by 8 bases, leaving 20 bases between them. The CDR3 DNA reads as TGTGCCAGCAGCTCGCATCAGATGGGGGTGCGGGAAAAACTGTTTTTT. Translated: CASSSHQMGVREKLFF.

This clonotype was recorded many times. The V gene is TRBV12-3 or TRBV12-4, the J gene TRBJ1-2, with 7 bases lining up with TRBD1. This CDR3 spans 16 amino acids. After removal of 0 bases from V and 6 bases from J, the junction contained 10 bases not matched to a gene. The CDR3 nucleotides are TGTGCCAGCAGTTTAGCTGGCCACAGGGGCTCCGATGGCTACACCTTC. It translates to CASSLAGHRGSDGYTF.

This clonotype was seen many times. This chain uses TRBV5-1 with TRBJ2-5; 9 nucleotides agree with TRBD1. The CDR3 runs to 15 residues. CDR1 is SGHRS, CDR2 YFSETQ, per germline. Unmatched junction bases numbered 4, after V lost 3 bases and J lost 1 base. This chain's CDR3 is CASSWWGQGQETQYF. DNA of the CDR3: TGCGCCAGCAGCTGGTGGGGACAGGGCCAAGAGACCCAGTACTTC.